The 27 T cell receptor beta chains reported below all come from one sample, sequenced in a study of naive and memory T cell subsets. Broader study findings: Naive repertoires, especially CD8, held a few larger clonotypes, possibly memory cells re-expressing CD45RA.

Their cognate antigens are unknown. An equimolar mix of two oligonucleotides served as the beta constant-region primer for TRBC1 and TRBC2. Ligated cDNA was amplified by four rounds of PCR with nested alpha and beta constant-region primers and SP2. One entry per CDR3 protein, called by TCRdb with MiXCR from the UMI-ligation and nested PCR reads. The sample lists about 150,000 distinct CDR3 sequences, about 20% occurring once. Sequencing used naive CD4+ T cells from blood. The receptors were gathered from a human donor in good health.

V and J are TRBV11-2 and TRBJ1-6; D not resolved. V was pared by 3 bases and J by 12 bases, with 9 bases between. CDR1 is SGHAT, CDR2 FQNNGV, per germline. The CDR3 loop spans 12 amino acids. The CDR3 DNA reads TGTGCCAGCAGCTTTGGCGGAGGACCCCTCCACTTT. It encodes CASSFGGGPLHF. The full variable domain, with the rest looked up from reference TRBV11-2 and TRBJ1-6, is EAGVAQSPRYKIIEKRQSVAFWCNPISGHATLYWYQQILGQGPKLLIQFQNNGVVDDSQLPKDRFSAERLKGVDSTLKIQPAKLEDSAVYLCASSFGGGPLHFGNGTRLTVT.

This clonotype has more than one count but fewer than ten. V usage is TRBV20-1 and J usage is TRBJ2-7; a weak D match, TRBD2 (6 bases). The germline gives CDR1 DFQATT, CDR2 SNEGSKA (reference sequence). The CDR3 is 13 amino acids. Trimming took off 1 base at V and 3 bases at J, with 10 bases between the two ends. CDR3: CSARGSGLYEQYF. The CDR3 DNA follows: TGCAGTGCTAGAGGGAGCGGGCTCTACGAGCAGTACTTC.

The genes are TRBV6-5 and TRBJ1-4; D might be TRBD1 (5 bases). The germline gives CDR1 MNHEY, CDR2 SVGAGI. V was cut by 6 bases and J by 3 bases, with 14 bases left in between. The CDR3 runs to 15 residues. The CDR3 sequence: CASRELGTANEKLFF. CDR3 nucleotide sequence: TGTGCCAGCAGGGAACTAGGGACGGCTAATGAAAAACTGTTTTTT.

The DNA for the CDR3 is TGTGCCAGCAGCTGGGAACTTTTAGGGGTTGAAGCTTTCTTT. It is translated as CASSWELLGVEAFF. The gene calls are TRBV5-4 and TRBJ1-1; tentatively, D is TRBD1 (5 bases). From germline, CDR1 is SGHNT and CDR2 YYREEE (reference sequence). Trimming took off 3 bases at V and 7 bases at J, with 16 bases between the two ends. This CDR3 comprises 14 residues.

The V call is TRBV12-5, the J call TRBJ2-5, with D possibly matching TRBD2 (6 bases). V dropped 3 bases and J dropped 1 base, with 12 bases sitting between them. Germline values: CDR1 LGHNT, CDR2 FRNRAP. There are 15 residues in the CDR3. CDR3 protein: CASGLSPTSQETQYF. CDR3 sequence (DNA): TGTGCTAGTGGTTTATCGCCGACTAGCCAAGAGACCCAGTACTTC.

This clonotype was observed many times. The chain couples TRBV29-1 to TRBJ2-1; the D gene is possibly TRBD2 (5 bases). The CDR3 is made up of 11 amino acids. Germline V gives CDR1 SQVTM, CDR2 ANQGSEA. The V and J ends lost 7 bases and 5 bases respectively, with 9 bases between them. The CDR3 protein is CSGTFNNEQFF. The CDR3 nucleotides read TGCAGCGGGACTTTTAACAATGAGCAGTTCTTC.

The chain joins TRBV6-5 to TRBJ2-7; tentatively, D is TRBD1 (6 bases). The CDR3 is 15 amino acids. CDR1 MNHEY and CDR2 SVGAGI come from the germline V gene. V lost 0 bases to trimming and J lost 3 bases, with 12 bases between them. The CDR3: CASSYSRQVIYEQYF. As DNA, the CDR3 is TGTGCCAGCAGTTACTCCCGACAGGTAATCTACGAGCAGTACTTC.

This clonotype was counted a few times. The chain is built from TRBV20-1 and TRBJ1-5, with TRBD1 identical over 7 bases. Germline V gene data show CDR1 as DFQATT and CDR2 as SNEGSKA (reference sequence). J gave up 0 bases and V 6 bases, and 14 bases lay outside the gene matches. The CDR3 contains 17 residues. The CDR3 region has the DNA TGCAGTGCCAAACCGGGACAGAGTCTGTTTAGCAATCAGCCCCAGCATTTT. Its translation: CSAKPGQSLFSNQPQHF.

The chain uses TRBV6-1 and TRBJ2-7, with 13 bases matching TRBD2. The CDR3 extends over 14 amino acids. With 6 bases clipped from V and 3 bases from J, the junction kept 2 bases outside the gene matches. Germline assignment: CDR1 MNHNS and CDR2 SASEGT. The CDR3 here is CASRRTSGSYEQYF. CDR3 DNA: TGTGCCAGCAGGAGGACTAGCGGGAGCTACGAGCAGTACTTC.

This clonotype was seen a few times. This rearrangement joins TRBV18 to TRBJ1-6; D ambiguous. The CDR3 is made up of 15 amino acids. The V gene's germline CDR1 is KGHSH and CDR2 LQKENI. V was trimmed by 2 bases and J by 8 bases, leaving 13 bases between them. The DNA of the CDR3 is TGTGCCAGCTCACCAGAGTGGGGTACGGATTCACCCCTCCACTTT. Encoded protein: CASSPEWGTDSPLHF.

The table lists this clonotype with a few counts. V is TRBV11-3 and J is TRBJ2-1, with D possibly matching TRBD2 (6 bases). Trimming took 3 bases from V and 8 from J, leaving 11 bases between them. There are 13 residues in the CDR3. Germline assignment: CDR1 SGHNT and CDR2 YENEEA. The CDR3 reads CASSFRGSHEQFF. DNA of the CDR3: TGTGCCAGCAGCTTCCGGGGGTCCCATGAGCAGTTCTTC.

Details on this clonotype: A much more abundant neighbour one base away suggests this may be a read error. The CDR3 carries no conserved terminal phenylalanine or tryptophan, so it likely arises from a read error. V is TRBV30 and J is TRBJ2-1, with D unclear. Germline V gives CDR1 GTSNPN, CDR2 SVGIG (reference sequence). Trimming left V 4 bases short and J 4 bases short, with 8 bases between. CDR3 length: 12 amino acids. CDR3 nucleotides: TGTGCCTGGAATGATCAGTACAATGAGCAGTTCTCC. It specifies CAWNDQYNEQFS.

V is TRBV7-2 and J is TRBJ2-3; the match to TRBD1 covers 7 bases. Trimming removed 1 base from V and 5 bases from J; junction bases left unmatched: 9. This CDR3 is 16 amino acids long. CDR1 and CDR2 (germline): SGHTA, FQGNSA. CDR3 DNA sequence: TGTGCCAGCAGCTTAGATCGGACCCACAGGGGAGATACGCAGTATTTT. Translated: CASSLDRTHRGDTQYF. The full variable domain, completed using reference TRBV7-2 and TRBJ2-3, is GAGVSQSPSNKVTEKGKDVELRCDPISGHTALYWYRQSLGQGLEFLIYFQGNSAPDKSGLPSDRFSAERTGGSVSTLTIQRTQQEDSAVYLCASSLDRTHRGDTQYFGPGTRLTVL.

The chain recombines TRBV28 with TRBJ2-4; 7 nucleotides line up with TRBD2. The CDR3 is made up of 17 amino acids. Germline CDR1 and CDR2: MDHEN and SYDVKM. Trimming removed 6 bases from V and 0 bases from J; junction bases left unmatched: 11. The CDR3 nucleotides are TGTGCCAGCAGCTCTCCCTGGGGGGAGGGAGCCAAAAACATTCAGTACTTC. It yields the protein CASSSPWGEGAKNIQYF.

The CDR3 bases are TGTGCCAGCAGTCGAAAACTAGAAACAGATACGCAGTATTTT. Translation: CASSRKLETDTQYF. The chain combines TRBV7-3 with TRBJ2-3; a weak D match, TRBD2 (5 bases). Per germline, CDR1 SGHTA and CDR2 FQGTGA. V shed 6 bases and J shed 3 bases, with 13 bases lying between them. This CDR3 comprises 14 residues.

This clonotype was picked up a small number of times. This chain connects TRBV20-1 to TRBJ2-5; no definite D call. CDR3 size: 16 residues. Germline values: CDR1 DFQATT, CDR2 SNEGSKA (reference sequence). V was cut by 0 bases and J by 5 bases, with 19 bases left in between. CDR3 sequence (DNA): TGCAGTGCTAGAGACCCCAACCGGGCCCCCCGCGAGACCCAGTACTTC. The encoded protein is CSARDPNRAPRETQYF.

The chain carries TRBV11-3 and TRBJ2-5; 9 nucleotides agree with TRBD1. V dropped 3 bases and J dropped 4; count of bases not matched to a gene: 6. CDR3 length: 15 amino acids. Germline V CDR1 and CDR2: SGHNT, YENEEA. DNA of the CDR3: TGTGCCAGCAGCTTGGGACAGGGAATTGGAGAGACCCAGTACTTC. Translation: CASSLGQGIGETQYF.

The chain carries TRBV18 and TRBJ2-3; 9 bases match TRBD1. The CDR3 extends over 16 amino acids. The germline gives CDR1 KGHSH, CDR2 LQKENI. With V trimmed by 3 bases and J by 5 bases, 9 bases remained unmatched. The CDR3: CASSPRGQGGLDTQYF. CDR3 bases: TGTGCCAGCTCACCCAGGGGACAGGGAGGCCTAGATACGCAGTATTTT.

This clonotype was detected only a few times. V usage is TRBV27 and J usage is TRBJ1-5; weak D call: TRBD1 (5 bases). CDR3 length equals 15 residues. V dropped 3 bases and J dropped 6 bases, with 15 bases sitting between them. Looked up from germline, CDR1 is MNHEY and CDR2 is SMNVEV (reference sequence). The DNA of the CDR3 is TGTGCCAGCAGTTTCGAGGGGAAGAGTAGTCAGCCCCAGCATTTT. It specifies CASSFEGKSSQPQHF.

This clonotype was detected only a few times. The rearrangement joins TRBV11-2 to TRBJ1-1; perhaps TRBD1 as D (6 bases). Germline values: CDR1 SGHAT, CDR2 FQNNGV. V was cut by 4 bases and J by 0 bases, with 12 bases left in between. The CDR3 consists of 15 residues. This CDR3 is CASSSRGQVNTEAFF. The CDR3 DNA sequence: TGTGCCAGCAGCTCAAGGGGACAAGTGAACACTGAAGCTTTCTTT.

There are a few counts of this clonotype. The V and J genes are TRBV20-1 and TRBJ2-1, with 10 bases fitting TRBD2. This CDR3 comprises 16 residues. V was pared by 5 bases and J by 5 bases, with 12 bases of the junction left unmatched. Germline V gene data show CDR1 as DFQATT and CDR2 as SNEGSKA (reference sequence). The CDR3 loop reads CSAPQLLAGKHNEQFF. The CDR3 nucleotides read TGCAGTGCTCCCCAATTACTAGCGGGGAAACACAATGAGCAGTTCTTC.

V and J are TRBV28 and TRBJ2-1, with 9 bases aligning to TRBD1. Germline loops: CDR1 MDHEN, CDR2 SYDVKM. The ends lost 4 bases at V and 5 bases at J; junction bases unmatched: 0. CDR3 length: 13 residues. CDR3 protein: CASSWDRDNEQFF. Written as DNA, the CDR3 is TGTGCCAGCAGTTGGGACAGGGACAATGAGCAGTTCTTC.

A few counts support this clonotype. V usage is TRBV7-2 and J usage is TRBJ1-5, with D unresolved. Germline V gene sequence: CDR1 SGHTA, CDR2 FQGNSA. CDR3 length equals 15 residues. Trimming shortened V by 5 bases and J by 0 bases, and 11 bases separated the two germline ends. This CDR3 is CASSLDGDSNQPQHF. Written as DNA, the CDR3 is TGTGCCAGCAGCCTAGACGGAGATAGCAATCAGCCCCAGCATTTT. The complete variable domain, with remaining parts taken from reference TRBV7-2 and TRBJ1-5, reads GAGVSQSPSNKVTEKGKDVELRCDPISGHTALYWYRQSLGQGLEFLIYFQGNSAPDKSGLPSDRFSAERTGGSVSTLTIQRTQQEDSAVYLCASSLDGDSNQPQHFGDGTRLSIL.

This clonotype was found a few times. The chain recombines TRBV29-1 with TRBJ2-5; maybe TRBD1 (5 bases). V was shortened by 4 bases and J by 4 bases, with 13 bases between the two germline ends. This CDR3 contains 13 residues. Germline CDR1 and CDR2: SQVTM and ANQGSEA. CDR3 DNA sequence: TGCAGCGTTGGGGGCAGGGTAGCAGAGACCCAGTACTTC. This translates into CSVGGRVAETQYF.

This clonotype showed up just a few times. CDR3: CASSQDPGGKNEQYF. The DNA for the CDR3 is TGTGCCAGCAGCCAAGATCCGGGGGGTAAGAACGAGCAGTACTTC. The rearrangement links TRBV14 to TRBJ2-7, with 7 nucleotides matching TRBD2. The germline V gene encodes CDR1 SGHDN and CDR2 FVKESK. The CDR3 extends over 15 amino acids. The J segment lost 5 bases and the V segment lost 0 bases, leaving 7 bases of the junction unmatched.

The V gene is TRBV29-1, the J gene TRBJ1-1, with a weak D call TRBD1 (5 bases). The germline V gene encodes CDR1 SQVTM and CDR2 ANQGSEA. The V end was cut by 1 base, the J end by 4 bases, with 10 bases between. This CDR3 comprises 13 residues. CDR3 sequence (DNA): TGCAGCGTTGAAGTTAGGGGAGGCACTGAAGCTTTCTTT. Translated: CSVEVRGGTEAFF.

This clonotype came up a few times. The V call is TRBV20-1, the J call TRBJ2-2; no definite D call. The V end lost 1 base, the J end lost 4 bases, and 4 bases lay between the germline ends. This CDR3 contains 12 residues. Per germline, CDR1 DFQATT and CDR2 SNEGSKA (reference sequence). In DNA, the CDR3 is TGCAGTGCTAGAGTTCTCACCGGGGAGCTGTTTTTT. Encoded protein: CSARVLTGELFF.